This T cell receptor beta chain was recovered during a study of T cells in Graves' hyperthyroidism and ophthalmopathy. General study findings and limits: Among clonotypes expanded in thyroid above 0.001, most were also found in blood.

Template material for amplifying TCR beta CDR3 regions consisted of RNA transcripts. The TCR CDR3 was amplified in a first-round RT-PCR using the HTBI primer set. Each CDR3 protein gets one entry after TCRdb re-called the multiplex PCR reads with MiXCR. The top ten hold under 8.5% of the sample, which has fewer than 800,000 distinct CDR3 sequences, roughly 17% seen once. Those with hyperthyroidism were 18 to 65 years old, newly diagnosed, and ill for under 2 months. Patients with uncontrolled infections, other autoimmune diseases, pregnancy or lactation were excluded. Diagnoses used clinical symptoms, serum thyroxine and TRAb, thyroid ultrasound and orbital computed tomography. The CDR3 totals 15 residues. Germline lookup yields CDR1 MDHEN and CDR2 SYDVKM. The ends were cut back, 6 bases at V and 6 bases at J, with 18 bases in the middle. This clonotype was recorded a few times. As yet, its antigen is unknown.

The material sequenced was blood. The gene calls are TRBV28 and TRBJ2-1; TRBD1 or TRBD2 may be the D gene (6 bases each). This TCR came from a man aged 18 to 29 with Graves' hyperthyroidism. CDR3 coding DNA: TGTGCCAGCAGCCCTAGGGGGGCTGGGGGCAATGAGCAGTTCTTC. Its translation: CASSPRGAGGNEQFF.